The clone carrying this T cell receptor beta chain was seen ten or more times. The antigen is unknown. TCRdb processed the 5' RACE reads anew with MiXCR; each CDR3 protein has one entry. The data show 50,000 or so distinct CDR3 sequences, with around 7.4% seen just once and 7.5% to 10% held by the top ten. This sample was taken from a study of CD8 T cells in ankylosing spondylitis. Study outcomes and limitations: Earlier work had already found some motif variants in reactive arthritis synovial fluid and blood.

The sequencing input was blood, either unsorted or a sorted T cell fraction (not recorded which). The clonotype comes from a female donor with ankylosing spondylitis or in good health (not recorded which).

CDR3 in DNA: TGCGCCAGCAGCTTGGCAGCGGGGGGGCCGGTAGACAATGAGCAGTTCTTC. Amino acid sequence: CASSLAAGGPVDNEQFF. V usage is TRBV5-1 and J usage is TRBJ2-1, with 10 bases fitting TRBD2. Germline values: CDR1 SGHRS, CDR2 YFSETQ. This CDR3 is built from 17 residues. V dropped 0 bases and J dropped 5; count of bases not matched to a gene: 8.